This T cell receptor (beta chain) was recovered during a study of technical replicates of blood from several donors. There are a few counts of this clone. One end of the junction is discordant with germline, which a read error may explain. The CDR3 is made up of 15 amino acids. Germline V gene lookup returns CDR1 SSHAT and CDR2 FNYEAQ (reference sequence). Here immunoSEQ multiplex PCR was the method, and the copy in TCRdb shows in-frame clones only, minus some. This table holds 70,000 or so clones, roughly 91% found once. Specimen: T cells isolated from PBMCs. The genes are TRBV7-7 and TRBJ2-2; TRBD1 matches at 12 bases. This TCR came from a human donor in good health. Some clones in this sample may be carry-over from other donors' samples. CDR3 coding DNA: TGTGCTAGCAGCTGGGGACAGGGGGCTAACGGGGAGCTGTTTTTT. This translates into CASSWGQGANGELFF.